This T cell receptor (beta chain) was identified during a study of CD8 T cells in ankylosing spondylitis. Quantitative molecular-barcoded 5'-RACE generated the TCR beta libraries. In TCRdb, the 5' RACE reads were re-called with MiXCR into one record per CDR3 protein. The sample carries hundreds of thousands of distinct CDR3 sequences, roughly 10% recorded once. This clonotype came up a few times. Antigen specificity is unknown. Study-level findings and limits: The disease-linked clones had a CD8+ phenotype and low blood frequencies. Significant enrichment of disease-linked clones was reportedly seen in matched ankylosing spondylitis synovial fluid. A motif in TCR beta, a set of about 8 highly homologous variants, appeared characteristic of ankylosing spondylitis blood.

The germline V gene encodes CDR1 MNHEY and CDR2 SVGEGT. The junction had 5 bases not matched to a gene; V was cut back by 2 bases and J by 4 bases. The CDR3 has 16 residues. Sample: blood, either unsorted or a sorted T cell fraction (not recorded which). The chain combines TRBV6-2 or TRBV6-3 with TRBJ2-1; 10 bases agree with TRBD2. The sequence came from a male donor with ankylosing spondylitis. The CDR3 spells CASSYRERGGYNEQFF. Written as DNA, the CDR3 is TGTGCCAGCAGTTACCGGGAGCGGGGGGGATACAATGAGCAGTTCTTC.